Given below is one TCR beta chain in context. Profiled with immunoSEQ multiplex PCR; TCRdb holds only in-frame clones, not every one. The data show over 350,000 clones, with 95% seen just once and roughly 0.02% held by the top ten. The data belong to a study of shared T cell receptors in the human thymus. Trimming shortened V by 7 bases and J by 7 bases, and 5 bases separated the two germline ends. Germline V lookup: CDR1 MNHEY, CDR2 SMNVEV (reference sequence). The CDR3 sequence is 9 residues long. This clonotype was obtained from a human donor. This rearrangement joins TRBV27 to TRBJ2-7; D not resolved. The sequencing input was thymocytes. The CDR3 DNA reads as TGTGCCAGCACGTTAGAGCAGTACTTC. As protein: CASTLEQYF.